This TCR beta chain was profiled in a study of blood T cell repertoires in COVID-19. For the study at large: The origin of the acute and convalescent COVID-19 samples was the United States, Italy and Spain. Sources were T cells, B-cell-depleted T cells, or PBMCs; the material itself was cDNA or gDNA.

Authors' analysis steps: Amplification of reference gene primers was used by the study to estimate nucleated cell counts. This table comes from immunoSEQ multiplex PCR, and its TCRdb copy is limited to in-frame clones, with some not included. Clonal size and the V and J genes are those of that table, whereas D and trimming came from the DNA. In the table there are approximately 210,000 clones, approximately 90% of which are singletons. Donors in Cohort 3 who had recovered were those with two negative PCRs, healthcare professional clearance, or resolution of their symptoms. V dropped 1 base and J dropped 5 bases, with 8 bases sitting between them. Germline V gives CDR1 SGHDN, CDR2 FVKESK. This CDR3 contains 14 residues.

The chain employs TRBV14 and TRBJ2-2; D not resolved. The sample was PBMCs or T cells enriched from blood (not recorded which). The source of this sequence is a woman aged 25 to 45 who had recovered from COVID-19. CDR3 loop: CASSQGVLTGELFF. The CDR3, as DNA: TGTGCCAGCAGCCAAGGCGTGTTAACCGGGGAGCTGTTTTTT.